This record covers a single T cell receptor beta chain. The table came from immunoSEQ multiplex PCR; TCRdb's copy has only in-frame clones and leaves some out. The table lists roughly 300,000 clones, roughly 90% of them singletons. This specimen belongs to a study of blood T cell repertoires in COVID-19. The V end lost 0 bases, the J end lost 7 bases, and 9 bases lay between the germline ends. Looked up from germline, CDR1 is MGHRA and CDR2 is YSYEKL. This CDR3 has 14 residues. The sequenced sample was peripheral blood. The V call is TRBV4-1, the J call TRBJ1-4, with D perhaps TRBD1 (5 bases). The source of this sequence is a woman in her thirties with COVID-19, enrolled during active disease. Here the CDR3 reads CASSQESRAEKLFF. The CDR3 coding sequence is TGCGCCAGCAGCCAAGAAAGCAGGGCTGAAAAACTGTTTTTT.